This T cell receptor beta chain was identified in a study of cytomegalovirus exposure and HLA in healthy donors (dated by TCRdb to 2016 to 2017). Looking at the study overall: In an earlier analysis of 587 of the donors, approximately 300 Gb of sequence data and 120 million or so unique TCR beta sequences from 150 million to 200 million T cells were reported. The study used immunosequencing to profile the T cell repertoires of approximately 690 subjects and linked those repertoires to cytomegalovirus serostatus. To predict cytomegalovirus infection status, the study brought together high-throughput TCR immunosequencing, statistical association of individual TCRs with disease status, and machine learning. All discovery cohort repertoires had been generated on a single sequencing platform. Along with the roughly 670-subject first cohort, a separate validation cohort of around 110 different subjects was used. An earlier analysis of 587 of the donors used high-throughput TCR beta sequencing to judge whether each TCR beta V gene segment behaved as functional or pseudogenic. Roughly 300 gigabases of sequencing data and approximately 93 million unique TCR sequences were included in an early release covering about 620 HLA-typed donors. In a later analysis, previously published TCR beta repertoires from roughly 710 donors were re-analyzed and high-resolution HLA genotyping was added so that TCR occurrence patterns could be studied. The number of typed donors differed by locus: about 620-640 for A, B, C, DRB1 and DQB1; roughly 510 for DQA1; roughly 600 for DPA1; and some 430 for DPB1. Genome-wide SNP genotypes for about 55% of the 666 donors were used in a later genetic analysis, which treated that subset as a discovery cohort. Among some 410 genotyped donors of the cohort, an average of around 250,000 unique TCR beta nucleotide sequences was sequenced per donor, of which about 20% were non-productive. Because of strong linkage in the cohort, four to six DR-DQ haplotypes were treated as single units for association and clustering. The study aimed to test whether cataloging public T cell receptors could reveal signatures of past pathogen exposure. Donor age, sex, ethnicity and CMV serostatus were collected together with the repertoire data. HLA typing included class I and class II loci at four-digit resolution. In the later analysis, no new phenotypic data were used to find candidate immune exposures; instead, reliance was placed on TCR beta sequences and their occurrence across donors. Of the approximately 400 genotyped donors, over 70% fell in the genetic ancestry cluster associated with self-reported Caucasian donors. What the authors observed across the whole study: A further reported finding was that TCR beta sequences accurately predicted the HLA-A and HLA-B alleles for most subjects in the first cohort. According to a later analysis, TCR association rates differed among HLA loci, with DRB1 alleles showing the most associated TCRs and HLA-C alleles showing the fewest. CMV serostatus was the only immune exposure information available for the cohort. Only TCR beta chains were sequenced in this cohort, and the absence of alpha or paired-chain data limited detectable features. According to a later genetic analysis, donors in an Asian-associated ancestry cluster had fewer N-insertions in productive TCRs than the approximately 670-donor mean. The authors suggested that the approach could potentially be generalized to other disease states and immunological phenotypes. Specific HLA alleles were associated with 15,000 to 20,000 TCR beta sequences at a false discovery rate of 0.05 in a later analysis. A total of 164 TCR beta chains were listed by the study as associated with cytomegalovirus. Linkage disequilibrium might explain the correlated functional status among segregating V segments, but an unknown experimental factor could not be excluded. When HLA alleles, especially DR and DQ, strongly co-occurred, attributing TCR associations to individual alleles was difficult. A cluster of highly shared sequence variants was judged likely to represent a technical artifact of the sequencing pipeline. In a later analysis, HLA-associated TCR beta chains were found to be more clonally expanded and to have lower generation probabilities than equally common non-associated chains. Cytomegalovirus status was reported to be diagnosed by the classifier with high specificity and sensitivity in both the original and validation cohorts. Most TCR sequences were seen in very few donors, while some public TCRs were found in many individuals. In vitro tests confirmed that three of the cytomegalovirus-associated TCR beta chains recognize cytomegalovirus antigens. Because counts were too low, roughly 16 rarely observed V segments, including chromosome 9 orphons, were excluded from the earlier analysis of about 500 of the donors. Some IMGT-functional V segments, including TRBV6-2 and TRBV6-3, could not be told apart with the 87-base-pair reads, so those segments were excluded. In an earlier analysis of around 600 of the donors, most TCR beta V segments were observed in productive rearrangements about 87% or about 30% of the time, broadly matching IMGT annotations. In a later genetic analysis, a missense DCLRE1C variant was associated with V-gene and J-gene trimming of TCR beta chains, and the association was replicated in an independent cohort. Presence/absence analyses assumed roughly uniform sequencing depth across donors, an assumption that may not hold. In a later analysis, most CMV-associated TCR beta chains were found to appear HLA-restricted, with HLA associations seemingly driven largely by CMV exposure. Because some donors lacked HLA typing at each locus, the association tests relied only on the typed subset. According to a later analysis, parvovirus B19, influenza, CMV and Epstein-Barr virus appeared linked to several top co-occurrence clusters.

Note on this clone: No cognate antigen has been identified for it. No much larger clone exists at a distance of one base, and base qualities are not known.

Libraries came from the immunoSEQ multiplex PCR assay. For the multiplex PCR, a mixture combining 60 forward primers for TCR Vbeta segments and 13 reverse primers for TCR Jbeta segments was used. The CDR3 region of rearranged TCR beta genes was amplified from genomic DNA with a multiplex PCR assay. Amplified TCR beta libraries were sequenced as 87-base-pair reads on the Illumina HiSeq System. In the paper's pipeline: A later analysis tallied tens of millions of unique TCR beta chains across the 700 or so repertoires, and about 12 million of those chains were shared by two or more donors. A nearest-neighbor algorithm error-corrected the raw reads and collapsed the reads into unique sequences, merging closely related sequences to remove PCR and sequencing errors. CDR3 sequences were aligned to IMGT reference sequences to assign V, D and J gene segments. For a sequence to be retained, a match of at least six nucleotides was required to both a V gene segment and a J gene segment. A rearrangement counted as productive if the CDR3 had no stop codons and remained in frame with V and J, and every other rearrangement counted as non-productive. CDR3 was defined according to IMGT convention as the region running from the second conserved V-encoded cysteine to the conserved J-encoded phenylalanine. The earlier analysis of about 610 of the donors excluded sequences that lacked an unambiguous match to a single V gene segment. An earlier analysis of roughly 590 of the donors called V segments functional above 56.7% productive rearrangements and segregating when the between-donor standard deviation exceeded 5%. A statistical classification framework was built for diagnosing cytomegalovirus status from the catalog of TCR beta chain sequences. In a later analysis, V and J genes were assigned by comparing TCR nucleotide sequences against IMGT/GENE-DB human TR gene sequences. Using the TCRdist pipeline, a later analysis assigned CDR3 sequences along with most-parsimonious VDJ recombination scenarios. In a later analysis, each TCR beta chain was defined by its CDR3 amino acid sequence together with its V-gene family, and reads lacking a unique V-gene family were excluded. As a way to deal with suspected cross-contamination and a sequencing artifact, a later analysis dropped approximately 590 nucleotide sequences that were highly shared and had low generation probability. For each public chain, a later analysis derived a clonal expansion index from normalized ranks of inferred template counts within each repertoire. A later analysis computed generation probabilities with a VDJ recombination model fitted to out-of-frame rearrangements, and checked the results against IGoR. In a later analysis, hypergeometric tests were used to score TCR-TCR, TCR-HLA and TCR-CMV co-occurrence, with a repertoire-size bias correction applied to TCR pairs. In a later analysis, false discovery rates were estimated by permuting HLA or CMV assignments 20 times. In a later analysis, co-occurring TCRs were grouped with DBSCAN, and TCRdist sequence similarity was added when clustering was performed within HLA-allele-positive subsets. Repertoires with fewer than 30,000 or more than 120,000 public chains, plus five repertoires with anomalous nucleotide sharing, were excluded from co-occurrence clustering. In its TCRdb copy, this immuneACCESS table keeps in-frame sequences only and misses some clones. Where compared with another copy, unresolved V genes explain less than half of these, and the others have no known cause. That table furnishes V, J and clone size, whereas the DNA furnished D and trimming. The sample table records about 170,000 clones; 70% to 90% of these occur just once. The ten most abundant clones make up approximately 2.4% of the sample.

The CDR3 numbers 16 residues from cysteine through phenylalanine. Only CDR3 DNA is held: 48 bases, read in frame from base 1. The cohort comprised fewer than 750 healthy bone marrow donors. At the time of sampling, every cohort member was nominally healthy, though immune exposures that went unrecorded were likely present. The donor tested CMV seronegative, placing the donor among the 350 to 400 seronegative members of the cohort. Each donor provided a peripheral blood sample, and peripheral blood mononuclear cells were used for TCR beta sequencing. The Qiagen DNeasy Blood Extraction Kit was used to extract genomic DNA from the blood cell samples.

The receptor was isolated from a male donor in good health and CMV-seronegative. The V and J genes are TRBV21-1 and TRBJ1-2; the table's D call of TRBD1 was not tested on the DNA. TRBV21-1 has pseudogene status. Input material: PBMCs. In nucleotides, the sequence is TGTGCCAGCAGCAAAGTTCGGCCAGGGGGCGCCGCCGGCTACACCTTC. The resulting protein is CASSKVRPGGAAGYTF.